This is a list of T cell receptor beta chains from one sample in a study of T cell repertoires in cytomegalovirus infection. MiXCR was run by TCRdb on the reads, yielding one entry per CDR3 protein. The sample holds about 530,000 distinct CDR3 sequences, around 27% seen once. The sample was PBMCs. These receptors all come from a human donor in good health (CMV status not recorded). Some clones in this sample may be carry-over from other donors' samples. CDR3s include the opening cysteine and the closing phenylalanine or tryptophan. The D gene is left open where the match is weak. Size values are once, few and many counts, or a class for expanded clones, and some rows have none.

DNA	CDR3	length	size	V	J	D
TGTGCCAGCAGTTTAATAGGGGGCATAAAACTGTTTTTT	CASSLIGGIKLFF	13	few	TRBV28	TRBJ1-4	TRBD1
TGTGCCAGCTCACCACCAGCAGGGCCCGGGGAGCTGTTTTTT	CASSPPAGPGELFF	14	few	TRBV18	TRBJ2-2	.
TGTGCCAGCAGCTTTACAGGGGGGGTAAACACTGAAGCTTTCTTT	CASSFTGGVNTEAFF	15	many	TRBV7-2	TRBJ1-1	TRBD1
TGTGCCAGCAGTTTCCACACGGCAGGGGGCGAGAATGGCTACACCTTC	CASSFHTAGGENGYTF	16	.	TRBV27	TRBJ1-2	TRBD1
TGTGCCAGCAGCTTGGTAGCAGGGGCTACTGGCTACACCTTC	CASSLVAGATGYTF	14	.	TRBV7-3	TRBJ1-2	.
TGTGCCAGCAGTGACCAGGGATGGGAGACCCAGTACTTC	CASSDQGWETQYF	13	.	TRBV2	TRBJ2-5	.
TGTGCCAGCAGCCCCCTTGGTGAGGCCAACGTCCTGACTTTC	CASSPLGEANVLTF	14	.	TRBV5-4	TRBJ2-6	.
TGTGCCACCAGCAGAGATCGAGGACCCATTACCGGGGCCAACGTCCTGACTTTC	CATSRDRGPITGANVLTF	18	.	TRBV15	TRBJ2-6	.
TGCAGTGCTAAACAGGTCAACACCGGGGAGCTGTTTTTT	CSAKQVNTGELFF	13	.	TRBV20-1	TRBJ2-2	.
TGTGCCAGCAGCCACAGGACCACGGGACCCTTCTCCCGGCCAGATACGCAGTATTTT	CASSHRTTGPFSRPDTQYF	19	many	TRBV7-9	TRBJ2-3	.
TGTGCCAGCAGCGCTCCCGGGACAGGGGGTGAAAAACTGTTTTTT	CASSAPGTGGEKLFF	15	few	TRBV7-2	TRBJ1-4	TRBD1
TGTGCCAGTAGTATAGTATGGCAGGACGAAGCTTTCTTT	CASSIVWQDEAFF	13	once	TRBV19	TRBJ1-1	.
TGTGCCAGCACCATTTCCCCGAACACTGAAGCTTTCTTT	CASTISPNTEAFF	13	few	TRBV6-1	TRBJ1-1	.
TGTGCCAGCTCACCCTTGGGACAGCTCTCCTACGAGCAGTACTTC	CASSPLGQLSYEQYF	15	few	TRBV18	TRBJ2-7	TRBD1
TGTGCCAGCAGCGAGGGGAACACCGGGGAGCTGTTTTTT	CASSEGNTGELFF	13	.	TRBV12-3/TRBV12-4	TRBJ2-2	.
TGTGCCAGCAGCTTGGGACCCCGTCGAGCTTTCTTT	CASSLGPRRAFF	12	few	TRBV5-5	TRBJ1-1	.
TGTGCCAGCAGCTCACTAGCTGCCGCCGAGCAGTACTTC	CASSSLAAAEQYF	13	.	TRBV4-2	TRBJ2-7	.
TGTGCCAGCAGCTCCAGAGCCGGGACAGGGGGTACTGAAGCTTTCTTT	CASSSRAGTGGTEAFF	16	.	TRBV5-5	TRBJ1-1	TRBD1
TGCAGCGCCTTGGGGCAGGGTAAGGACAATGAGCAGTTCTTC	CSALGQGKDNEQFF	14	.	TRBV29-1	TRBJ2-1	.
TGTGCCATCAGGCCAACAGAATATAATTCACCCCTCCACTTT	CAIRPTEYNSPLHF	14	few	TRBV10-3	TRBJ1-6	.
TGTGCCAGCAGCCCTCGTGACAGGGGGGCCACCGGGGAGCTGTTTTTT	CASSPRDRGATGELFF	16	few	TRBV7-9	TRBJ2-2	TRBD1
TGTGCCAGCAGCCCTACAGGGTGGCCTGGTGAAAAACTGTTTTTT	CASSPTGWPGEKLFF	15	few	TRBV27	TRBJ1-4	.
TGTGCCAGCAGCTTGCTCGATATCCGTAGGACAGGGTTACGGTACGAGCAGTACTTC	CASSLLDIRRTGLRYEQYF	19	many	TRBV7-2	TRBJ2-7	TRBD1
TGTGCCAGCAGCTTATCTGCTTCTGGGGCCAACGTCCTGACTTTC	CASSLSASGANVLTF	15	few	TRBV7-9	TRBJ2-6	.
TGTGCCAGCAGCCAAGATAGGGTCGGGGAGCTGTTTTTT	CASSQDRVGELFF	13	few	TRBV3-1	TRBJ2-2	.
TGTGCCAGCAGCCAAGATCTTGTCGGGTCCGGCACTGAAGCTTTCTTT	CASSQDLVGSGTEAFF	16	few	TRBV14	TRBJ1-1	.
TGTGCCAGCAGCCAAGGACTAGCGGGAGGGCTCATCGGGGAGACCCAGTACTTC	CASSQGLAGGLIGETQYF	18	.	TRBV6-2/TRBV6-3	TRBJ2-5	TRBD2
TGTGCCAGCAGTCAAGAAGCCCTCGGACGGTACTACGAGCAGTACTTC	CASSQEALGRYYEQYF	16	few	TRBV28	TRBJ2-7	.
TGTGCCAGCAGTTACCAGGGGGGCACTGAAGCTTTCTTT	CASSYQGGTEAFF	13	many	TRBV6-2/TRBV6-3	TRBJ1-1	TRBD1
TGTGCCAGCAGTTGGCCTAGCGGGATGGAAGATACGCAGTATTTT	CASSWPSGMEDTQYF	15	few	TRBV12-3/TRBV12-4	TRBJ2-3	TRBD2
TGCAGTGCTAGGGGACTAGCGGGCTCCTACAATGAGCAGTTCTTC	CSARGLAGSYNEQFF	15	.	TRBV20-1	TRBJ2-1	TRBD2
TGTGCCAGCAGTTCCACCGGGACAGGGGTCTACGAGCAGTACTTC	CASSSTGTGVYEQYF	15	many	TRBV12-3/TRBV12-4	TRBJ2-7	TRBD1
TGTGCCAGTAGTCCAGACAGAGCCTATGGCTACACCTTC	CASSPDRAYGYTF	13	many	TRBV19	TRBJ1-2	.
TGCGCCAGCAGCCAAGATAGCGGACCCCGCACAGATACGCAGTATTTT	CASSQDSGPRTDTQYF	16	.	TRBV4-3	TRBJ2-3	.
TGTGCCAGCAGCTTGCCTTCTGACTCCTACGAGCAGTACTTC	CASSLPSDSYEQYF	14	.	TRBV5-6	TRBJ2-7	.
TGCAGTGCTAGAGATTTCGATAGGGTCCATGGCTACACCTTC	CSARDFDRVHGYTF	14	.	TRBV20-1	TRBJ1-2	.
TGTGCCAGCACCCACCCGGGTGGAGACAAACTACCGAACACCGGGGAGCTGTTTTTT	CASTHPGGDKLPNTGELFF	19	.	TRBV6-2/TRBV6-3	TRBJ2-2	.
TGTGCCAGCAGTTTGGCCGCCGGGGCCGTTAATTCACCCCTCCACTTT	CASSLAAGAVNSPLHF	16	few	TRBV12-3/TRBV12-4	TRBJ1-6	.
TGTGCCAGCAGTTACAAGGGGGGAGGGCCCCGAGAGACCCAGTACTTC	CASSYKGGGPRETQYF	16	.	TRBV6-2/TRBV6-3	TRBJ2-5	.
TGTGCCAGCAGTGGACAGGGGGTTTTGGGAGAGACCCAGTACTTC	CASSGQGVLGETQYF	15	few	TRBV6-1	TRBJ2-5	TRBD1
TGTGCCAGCAGCTTGGGGGTTAGCTCCTATAATTCACCCCTCCACTTT	CASSLGVSSYNSPLHF	16	.	TRBV5-4	TRBJ1-6	.
TGTGCCAGCAGCTTACCGGGACAGTCAAATTCACCCCTCCACTTT	CASSLPGQSNSPLHF	15	few	TRBV7-2	TRBJ1-6	TRBD1
TGTGCCAGCAGCTTAGCGGAAAATACGCAGTATTTT	CASSLAENTQYF	12	many	TRBV7-9	TRBJ2-3	.
TGTGCCAGCAGTTTATCGGCGCGACCCACTGAAGCTTTCTTT	CASSLSARPTEAFF	14	few	TRBV28	TRBJ1-1	.
TGCAGCGTTGAAGACAGGGAAAAACTGTTTTTT	CSVEDREKLFF	11	few	TRBV29-1	TRBJ1-4	.
TGTGCCAGCAGCCGCGGACAGGGGAGAAATGAGCAGTTCTTC	CASSRGQGRNEQFF	14	few	TRBV6-5	TRBJ2-1	TRBD1
TGTGCCACAATGGCGGGACTAGCGGGTGCTGAGCAGTTCTTC	CATMAGLAGAEQFF	14	.	TRBV19	TRBJ2-1	TRBD2
TGCAGTGCTAGAGACGGAAGGACAGGGAGGAATGAGCAGTTCTTC	CSARDGRTGRNEQFF	15	.	TRBV20-1	TRBJ2-1	TRBD1
TGTGCCAGCATCACAGCCGGGACAGCGAACACTGAAGCTTTCTTT	CASITAGTANTEAFF	15	.	TRBV28	TRBJ1-1	TRBD1
TGTGCCAGCTCACCCTACTCTTCGGCGGGAGAGGTCTACGAGCAGTACTTC	CASSPYSSAGEVYEQYF	17	.	TRBV18	TRBJ2-7	TRBD2
TGTGCCAGCAGCGACAGGGCGGATCAGCCCCAGCATTTT	CASSDRADQPQHF	13	many	TRBV7-6	TRBJ1-5	TRBD1
TGTGCCAGCAGACTCTCCGGGGGTAGCAATCAGCCCCAGCATTTT	CASRLSGGSNQPQHF	15	many	TRBV12-3/TRBV12-4	TRBJ1-5	.
TGTGCCAGCAGTTTACAGGTCGGATACACTGAAGCTTTCTTT	CASSLQVGYTEAFF	14	many	TRBV6-1	TRBJ1-1	.